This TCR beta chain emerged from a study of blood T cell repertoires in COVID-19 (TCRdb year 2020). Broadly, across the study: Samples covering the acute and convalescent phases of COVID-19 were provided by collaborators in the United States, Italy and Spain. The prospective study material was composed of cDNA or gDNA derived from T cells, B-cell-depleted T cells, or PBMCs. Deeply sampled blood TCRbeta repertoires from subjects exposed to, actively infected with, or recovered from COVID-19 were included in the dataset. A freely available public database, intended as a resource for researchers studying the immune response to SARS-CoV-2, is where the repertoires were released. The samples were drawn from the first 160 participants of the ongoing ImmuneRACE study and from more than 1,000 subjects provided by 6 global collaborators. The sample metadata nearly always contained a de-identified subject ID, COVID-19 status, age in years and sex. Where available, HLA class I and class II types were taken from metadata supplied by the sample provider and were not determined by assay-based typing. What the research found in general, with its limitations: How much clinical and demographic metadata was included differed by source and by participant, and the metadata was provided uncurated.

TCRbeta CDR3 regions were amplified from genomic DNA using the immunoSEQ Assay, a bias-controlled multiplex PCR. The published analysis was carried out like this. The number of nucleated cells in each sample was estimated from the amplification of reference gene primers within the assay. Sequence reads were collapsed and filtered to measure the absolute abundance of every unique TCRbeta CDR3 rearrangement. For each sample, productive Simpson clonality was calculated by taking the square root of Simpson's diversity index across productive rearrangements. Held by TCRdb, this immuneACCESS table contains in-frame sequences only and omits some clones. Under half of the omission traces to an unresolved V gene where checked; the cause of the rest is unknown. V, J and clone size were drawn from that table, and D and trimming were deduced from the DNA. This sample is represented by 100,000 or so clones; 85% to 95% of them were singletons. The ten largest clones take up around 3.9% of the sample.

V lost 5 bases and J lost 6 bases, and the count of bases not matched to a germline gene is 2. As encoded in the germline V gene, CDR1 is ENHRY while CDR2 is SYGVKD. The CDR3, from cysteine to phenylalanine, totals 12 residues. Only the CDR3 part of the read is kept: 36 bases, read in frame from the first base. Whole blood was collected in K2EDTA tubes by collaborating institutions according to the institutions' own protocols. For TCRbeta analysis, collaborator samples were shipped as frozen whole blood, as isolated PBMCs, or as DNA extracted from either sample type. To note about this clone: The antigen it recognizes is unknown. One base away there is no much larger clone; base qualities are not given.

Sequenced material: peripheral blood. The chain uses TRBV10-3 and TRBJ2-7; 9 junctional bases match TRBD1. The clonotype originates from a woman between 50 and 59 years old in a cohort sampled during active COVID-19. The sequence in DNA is TGTGCCATCAGTTCGACAGGGGGCGAGCAGTACTTC. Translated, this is CAISSTGGEQYF.